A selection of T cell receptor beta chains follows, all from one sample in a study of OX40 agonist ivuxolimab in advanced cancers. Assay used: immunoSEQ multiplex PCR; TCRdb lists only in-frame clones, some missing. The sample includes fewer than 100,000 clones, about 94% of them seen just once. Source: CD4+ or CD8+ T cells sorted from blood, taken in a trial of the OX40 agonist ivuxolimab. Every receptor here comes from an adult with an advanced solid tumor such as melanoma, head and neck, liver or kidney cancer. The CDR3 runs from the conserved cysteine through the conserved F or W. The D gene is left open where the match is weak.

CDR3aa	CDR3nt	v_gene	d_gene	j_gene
CASSGQGPNTEAFF	TGTGCCAGTAGTGGACAGGGCCCCAACACTGAAGCTTTCTTT	TRBV19	TRBD1	TRBJ1-1
CASSLLRTGPYEQYF	TGTGCCAGCAGTTTATTGCGGACAGGGCCCTACGAGCAGTACTTC	TRBV28	TRBD1	TRBJ2-7
CASSVAISEEDEQYF	TGTGCCAGCAGCGTAGCTATCAGCGAAGAGGACGAGCAGTACTTC	TRBV9	NA	TRBJ2-7
CASSDGIQETQYF	TGTGCCAGCAGCGACGGGATTCAAGAGACCCAGTACTTC	TRBV13	NA	TRBJ2-5
CASSDLGLAAYNEQFF	TGTGCCAGCAGTGATTTGGGACTAGCGGCCTACAATGAGCAGTTCTTC	TRBV6-1	TRBD2	TRBJ2-1
CASPQRSFITYGYTF	TGCGCCAGCCCCCAAAGAAGCTTTATAACCTATGGCTACACCTTC	TRBV5-1	NA	TRBJ1-2
CAISEGPDNEQFF	TGTGCCATCAGTGAAGGGCCCGACAATGAGCAGTTCTTC	TRBV10-3	NA	TRBJ2-1
CASSLPDRGFSRQYF	TGTGCCAGCAGCTTACCGGACAGGGGGTTTTCGCGGCAGTACTTC	TRBV7-2	TRBD1	TRBJ2-7
CASGSLLAGGTDTQYF	TGTGCTAGTGGTTCACTACTAGCGGGGGGAACAGATACGCAGTATTTT	TRBV12-5	TRBD2	TRBJ2-3
CASTPHQKPGELFF	TGTGCCAGTACCCCCCATCAGAAGCCCGGGGAGCTGTTTTTT	TRBV19	NA	TRBJ2-2
CASSFGTGELFF	TGTGCCAGCAGTTTCGGGACCGGGGAGCTGTTTTTT	TRBV27	NA	TRBJ2-2